Shown below are 11 T cell receptor beta chains from a single sample sequenced in a study of chemoradiotherapy in HPV16-positive cancers. The data were produced by immunoSEQ multiplex PCR, yet TCRdb's version contains in-frame clones alone and is incomplete. The table has 10,000 to 15,000 clones, around 76% seen once; the top ten hold around 2%. Sample collection occurred from a patient who underwent chemoradiotherapy. These receptors all stem from a human donor with HPV-associated anogenital cancer.

This clone was seen a handful of times. The chain employs TRBV11-2 and TRBJ1-1; D may be TRBD1 (5 bases). V was cut by 1 base and J by 10 bases, with 13 bases left in between. CDR1 and CDR2 from the germline V gene are SGHAT and FQNNGV. The CDR3 has 13 amino acids. The CDR3 bases are TGTGCCAGCAGCTTAGGAAAATTGGGGCGAGCTTTCTTT. Protein: CASSLGKLGRAFF.

This clone was counted between two and nine times. The chain couples TRBV4-1 to TRBJ1-6; no clear D gene. Deletions cut 3 bases from V and 1 base from J, with 19 bases between. Germline V CDR1 and CDR2: MGHRA, YSYEKL. This CDR3 has 19 amino acids. In DNA form, the CDR3 reads TGCGCCAGCAGCCAGAACATCTTCGGGATGCAATCCTATAATTCACCCCTCCACTTT. The encoded protein is CASSQNIFGMQSYNSPLHF.

The table lists this clone with a count of one. CDR3 DNA sequence: TGTGCCAGCAGTTACGACCGCGACACTGAAGCTTTCTTT. This codes for CASSYDRDTEAFF. The J gene is TRBJ1-1, the V gene TRBV6-5; no clear D. V lost 2 bases to trimming and J lost 3 bases, with 7 bases between them. Germline V gene sequence: CDR1 MNHEY, CDR2 SVGAGI. The CDR3 totals 13 residues.

The chain joins TRBV2 to TRBJ2-1; D call uncertain. Per the germline V gene, CDR1 is SNHLY and CDR2 is FYNNEI. Trimming cost V 7 bases and J 7 bases, with 11 bases left between them. The CDR3 sequence is 12 residues long. CDR3 protein: CASNLQRNEQFF. The CDR3 nucleotides read TGTGCCAGCAACTTACAGAGAAATGAGCAGTTCTTC.

V is TRBV5-1 and J is TRBJ2-1; the D call may be TRBD1 or TRBD2 (6 bases each). CDR3 size: 15 residues. Trimming cost V 4 bases and J 0 bases, with 11 bases left between them. Germline loops: CDR1 SGHRS, CDR2 YFSETQ. The CDR3 coding sequence is TGCGCCAGCAGCCCCGGGGGCAGCTCCTACAATGAGCAGTTCTTC. Its translation is CASSPGGSSYNEQFF. Looking up the rest from reference TRBV5-1 and TRBJ2-1 gives the full variable domain: KAGVTQTPRYLIKTRGQQVTLSCSPISGHRSVSWYQQTPGQGLQFLFEYFSETQRNKGNFPGRFSGRQFSNSRSEMNVSTLELGDSALYLCASSPGGSSYNEQFFGPGTRLTVL.

The chain links TRBV11-3 to TRBJ2-5; D is perhaps TRBD2 (5 bases). The germline V gene has CDR1 SGHNT and CDR2 YENEEA. CDR3 size: 13 residues. V was clipped by 5 bases and J by 2 bases, with 9 bases between them. The CDR3 protein is CASSIGIQETQYF. The CDR3 DNA sequence: TGTGCCAGCAGCATCGGGATACAAGAGACCCAGTACTTC.

The chain has TRBV7-9 and TRBJ1-4; 12 positions agree with TRBD1. Germline lookup yields CDR1 SEHNR and CDR2 FQNEAQ (reference sequence). J lost 8 bases, V lost 2 bases, and 3 bases had no gene match. The CDR3 covers 15 residues. The chain's CDR3 is CASSLFGTGGEKLFF. CDR3 nucleotide sequence: TGTGCCAGCAGCTTATTTGGGACAGGGGGCGAAAAACTGTTTTTT.

This chain joins TRBV11-2 and TRBJ2-2, with 9 bases identical to TRBD1. The J segment lost 6 bases and the V segment lost 5 bases, leaving 13 bases of the junction unmatched. CDR1 is SGHAT and CDR2 is FQNNGV in the germline V gene. The CDR3 has 17 amino acids. The CDR3 reads CASSAAGGTGKAGELFF. CDR3 nucleotide sequence: TGTGCCAGCAGCGCAGCCGGGGGGACAGGGAAGGCCGGGGAGCTGTTTTTT.

This clone was counted only a few times. The chain links TRBV9 to TRBJ2-1, with 10 bases aligning to TRBD2. The CDR3 length is 15 residues. Germline CDR1 is SGDLS and CDR2 is YYNGEE. J was trimmed by 7 bases and V by 2 bases; bases with no gene match: 6. CDR3 nucleotides: TGTGCCAGCAGCGTCCTGGGTAGCGGGGGGAATGAGCAGTTCTTC. Its translation: CASSVLGSGGNEQFF.

This chain links TRBV10-1 with TRBJ1-2; 7 bases map to TRBD1. The CDR3 contains 16 residues. Germline assignment: CDR1 WNHNN and CDR2 SYGVQD (reference sequence). J gave up 6 bases and V 8 bases, and 18 bases lay outside the gene matches. The CDR3 region is CASVTYRDSSINGYTF. DNA for the CDR3: TGCGCCAGCGTCACTTACCGGGACAGTTCGATTAATGGCTACACCTTC.

The J gene is TRBJ1-2, the V gene TRBV7-3, with 10 bases lining up with TRBD1. V was pared by 3 bases and J by 6 bases, with 7 bases of the junction left unmatched. Germline V gives CDR1 SGHTA, CDR2 FQGTGA. This CDR3 is 15 amino acids long. The CDR3 here is CASSFTGTGVNGYTF. Written as DNA, the CDR3 is TGTGCCAGCAGCTTTACCGGGACAGGGGTCAATGGCTACACCTTC.